This T cell receptor (beta chain) is drawn from a study of blood T cell repertoires in COVID-19. Clones were read by immunoSEQ multiplex PCR, and TCRdb kept only the in-frame ones, dropping some. The sample includes roughly 400,000 clones, around 87% of them seen just once. This CDR3 has 12 amino acids. Germline CDR1 is SNHLY and CDR2 is FYNNEI. Trimming removed 8 bases from V and 5 bases from J, with 12 bases in between. The chain joins TRBV2 to TRBJ1-2, with a weak D call TRBD1 (6 bases). The clonotype originates from a woman in her sixties with COVID-19, enrolled during active disease. Sequencing input: peripheral blood. CDR3 loop: CASSRQAYGYTF. CDR3 DNA sequence: TGTGCCAGCTCCAGACAGGCGTATGGCTACACCTTC.